This TCR beta chain was profiled in a study of CDR3 diversity in severe acne (dated by TCRdb to about 2019). In its sample, this clonotype was seen a few times. Which antigen it targets is not known. Per-base quality was not reported, and no clone a single base away is much larger than it. The germline V and J ends show losses of 5 bases and 3 bases respectively, and no gene match explains 3 bases of the junction. The CDR3 spans 15 residues, from the cysteine through the phenylalanine. Only the CDR3 DNA is retained, 45 bases long and in frame from the first base. CDR1 KGHDR and CDR2 SFDVKD were looked up in the germline V gene. Library preparation employed PCR. The sequencing machine was an Illumina HiSeq 2000. TCRdb reprocessed the public reads (quality trimming at Q25 with fastp, clone calling with MiXCR) and kept in-frame beta chains. Rows merge per CDR3 protein into single entries with the most common DNA and genes. Within this sample are more than 85,000 distinct CDR3 sequences, with 51% of them counted one time only. Of the sample, approximately 13% is held by the ten largest clones.

In this chain, TRBV24-1 is recombined with TRBJ1-5; TRBD1 agrees with 10 junctional bases. Material for sequencing was blood. The receptor was derived from a male donor with acne. The DNA sequence reads TGTGCCACCAGTGGGGACAGGGGCACCAATCAGCCCCAGCATTTT. Translated, it gives CATSGDRGTNQPQHF.